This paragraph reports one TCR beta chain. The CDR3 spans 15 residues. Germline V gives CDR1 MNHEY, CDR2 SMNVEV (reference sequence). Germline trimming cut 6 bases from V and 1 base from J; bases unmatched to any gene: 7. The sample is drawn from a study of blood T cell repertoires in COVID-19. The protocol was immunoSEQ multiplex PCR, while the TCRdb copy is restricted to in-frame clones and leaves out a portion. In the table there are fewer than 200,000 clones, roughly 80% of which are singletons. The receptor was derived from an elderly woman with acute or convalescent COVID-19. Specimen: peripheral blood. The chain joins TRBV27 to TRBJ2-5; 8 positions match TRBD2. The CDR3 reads CASRTGTRSQETQYF. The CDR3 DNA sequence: TGTGCCAGCAGAACCGGGACTAGGTCCCAAGAGACCCAGTACTTC.